This TCR beta chain was sequenced during a study of HIV-infected patients and healthy controls. Study observations and caveats: Untreated HIV+ repertoires had roughly threefold fewer distinct CDR3s and lower Shannon diversity than healthy controls.

All unsorted peripheral T cells were captured because whole blood was used without fractionation. Control samples came from around eleven uninfected healthy donors, several of them resampled after roughly 3 months. Concerning this clonotype itself: Its antigen is unidentified.

cDNA was made from about 500 ng RNA using alpha and beta constant primers. Each of the alpha and beta chains got its own library through chain-specific third strand synthesis with indices. Second strand DNA was synthesized using a primer at the SP2 site. TCRdb reanalysed the 5' RACE reads using MiXCR and keeps one entry per CDR3 protein. This sample has some 19,000 distinct CDR3 sequences, with roughly a tenth found just once. The specimen sequenced was blood. This TCR was sampled from an adult in good health.

The CDR3 DNA is TGTGCCAGCAGCCCGTTCGGGACATCCTACACAGATACGCAGTATTTT. Its protein product is CASSPFGTSYTDTQYF. The rearrangement links TRBV3-1 to TRBJ2-3; maybe TRBD1 (6 bases). Between the trimmed V and J ends, which lost 4 bases and 2 bases, there was a span of 16 bases. This CDR3 has 16 amino acids. The germline gives CDR1 LGHDT, CDR2 YNNKEL (reference sequence).